A single sample is the source of the 20 T cell receptor beta chains below, sequenced in a study of T cells after yellow fever vaccination. TCRdb called the 5' RACE reads again in MiXCR, with one record for every CDR3 protein. Of some 350,000 distinct CDR3 sequences in the sample, about 4% were seen once. The input for sequencing was PBMCs, taken 5 days after the yellow fever booster vaccination. The receptors were gathered from a man aged 18-30 years who received the YFV17D yellow fever vaccine.

The rearrangement joins TRBV29-1 to TRBJ2-5; 8 positions agree with TRBD1. The V segment lost 4 bases and the J segment 5 bases; nucleotides outside the gene matches: 0. Germline V gene data show CDR1 as SQVTM and CDR2 as ANQGSEA. The CDR3 has 11 amino acids. The CDR3 nucleotides read TGCAGCGTTGGGACAGGGGAGACCCAGTACTTC. It yields the protein CSVGTGETQYF.

This clonotype has only a few counts. The chain carries TRBV5-1 and TRBJ2-7; D is unresolved. V lost 3 bases to trimming and J lost 3 bases, with 16 bases between them. From germline, CDR1 is SGHRS and CDR2 YFSETQ. The CDR3 has 15 amino acids. CDR3 in DNA: TGCGCCAGCAGCTCGTTTCCCCTAGATGACTACGAGCAGTACTTC. Amino acid sequence: CASSSFPLDDYEQYF.

The chain is built from TRBV28 and TRBJ1-5; no reliable D call. Trimming stripped 4 bases from V and 3 bases from J, with 19 bases between. Germline CDR1 and CDR2: MDHEN and SYDVKM. The CDR3 loop spans 17 amino acids. CDR3 sequence (DNA): TGTGCCAGCAGTTCCCCCCTAATAGGGAACGACAATCAGCCCCAGCATTTT. This sequence encodes CASSSPLIGNDNQPQHF.

J is TRBJ1-5 and V is TRBV4-3, with TRBD1 matching over 7 bases. V lost 3 bases to trimming and J lost 5 bases; unmatched junction nucleotides: 4. In germline, CDR1 is LGHNA, CDR2 YSLEER. This CDR3 is 14 amino acids long. Here the CDR3 DNA reads TGCGCCAGCAGCCACAACCAGGGGGATCAGCCCCAGCATTTT. Amino acids: CASSHNQGDQPQHF.

The table lists this clonotype with a few counts. The CDR3 reads CSAQLAGRINTGELFF. In DNA, the CDR3 is TGCAGTGCTCAACTAGCGGGGAGGATCAACACCGGGGAGCTGTTTTTT. The V gene is TRBV20-1, the J gene TRBJ2-2; the match to TRBD2 covers 10 bases. J was trimmed by 2 bases and V by 5 bases; bases with no gene match: 8. Looked up from germline, CDR1 is DFQATT and CDR2 is SNEGSKA (reference sequence). The CDR3 has 16 residues.

This clonotype was seen only a few times. The chain combines TRBV4-3 with TRBJ1-2; weak D call: TRBD1 (6 bases). Germline V gene sequence: CDR1 LGHNA, CDR2 YSLEER. This CDR3 contains 20 residues. V was pared by 6 bases and J by 0 bases, with 29 bases between. This CDR3 reads CASSYNRQDDPLWANYGYTF. CDR3 coding DNA: TGCGCCAGCAGTTACAATCGACAGGACGATCCGTTATGGGCTAACTATGGCTACACCTTC.

This clonotype has a count of ten or more. One end of the junction varies from germline; a read error may be responsible. CDR3 nucleotides: TGTGCCAGCAGCATAGCCACTACCGGGACTAGCTTCGATACGCAGTATTTT. Translating gives CASSIATTGTSFDTQYF. The chain is built from TRBV7-2 and TRBJ2-3; the match to TRBD2 covers 9 bases. In germline, CDR1 is SGHTA, CDR2 FQGNSA. The CDR3 has 17 residues.

This chain's CDR3 is CAIRRSGTGGTHSYNEQFF. The CDR3 coding sequence is TGTGCCATCAGAAGATCCGGGACAGGGGGCACCCACTCCTACAATGAGCAGTTCTTC. V is TRBV10-3 and J is TRBJ2-1; 12 nucleotides align to TRBD1. V lost 6 bases and J lost 0; bases outside the gene matches: 12. Germline CDR1 ENHRY, CDR2 SYGVKD. The length of the CDR3 is 19 residues.

This clonotype was detected ten times or more. The J gene is TRBJ1-5, the V gene TRBV2, with TRBD1 as a possible D gene (5 bases). The V end lost 8 bases, the J end lost 7 bases, and 12 bases lay between the germline ends. From germline, CDR1 is SNHLY and CDR2 FYNNEI. The CDR3 is made up of 12 amino acids. The CDR3 region is CASSRVTQPQHF. CDR3 coding DNA: TGTGCCAGCTCCAGGGTAACCCAGCCCCAGCATTTT.

This clonotype was detected a few times. J is TRBJ2-2 and V is TRBV5-8, with D maybe TRBD1 (5 bases). In germline, CDR1 is SGHTS, CDR2 YDEGEE. Trimming removed 4 bases from V and 4 bases from J, with 11 bases in between. The CDR3 extends over 14 amino acids. CDR3 in DNA: TGTGCCAGCAGCATCCAGACAGCCACCGGGGAGCTGTTTTTT. Translated, it gives CASSIQTATGELFF.

The J gene is TRBJ1-1, the V gene TRBV5-1; D gene unclear. V dropped 9 bases and J dropped 5 bases, with 23 bases sitting between them. The germline V gene encodes CDR1 SGHRS and CDR2 YFSETQ. CDR3 length: 15 amino acids. CDR3 sequence reads: CATSPTDALGTEAFF. The CDR3 DNA reads as TGCGCCACCTCCCCTACCGACGCCCTGGGAACTGAAGCTTTCTTT.

This chain links TRBV28 with TRBJ1-2; D remains unclear. Trimming removed 6 bases from V and 4 bases from J, with 9 bases in between. Germline-derived CDR1 and CDR2 are MDHEN and SYDVKM. The CDR3 contains 12 residues. The CDR3 reads CASSPRVYGYTF. As DNA, the CDR3 is TGTGCCAGCAGCCCGCGGGTCTATGGCTACACCTTC.

This chain links TRBV5-4 with TRBJ2-7; D gene uncertain. V dropped 4 bases and J dropped 6 bases, with 20 bases sitting between them. Per the germline V gene, CDR1 is SGHNT and CDR2 is YYREEE (reference sequence). This CDR3 is built from 15 residues. This CDR3 reads CASSQGSTTPGEQYF. CDR3 bases: TGTGCCAGCAGCCAAGGGTCTACAACCCCGGGCGAGCAGTACTTC.

This clonotype was picked up many times. The chain combines TRBV20-1 with TRBJ2-1; D uncertain. From germline, CDR1 is DFQATT and CDR2 SNEGSKA (reference sequence). The CDR3 length is 12 residues. Trimming stripped 1 base from V and 4 bases from J, with 5 bases between. DNA of the CDR3: TGCAGTGCTAGAGGACGTTACAATGAGCAGTTCTTC. Protein: CSARGRYNEQFF.

This clonotype was counted at least ten times. This rearrangement joins TRBV5-5 to TRBJ2-7, with D possibly being TRBD1 (6 bases). This CDR3 comprises 14 residues. V was trimmed by 4 bases and J by 5 bases, leaving 16 bases between them. CDR1 and CDR2 (germline): SGHKS, YYEKEE (reference sequence). In DNA form, the CDR3 reads TGTGCCAGCAGCCCCCTCCTGGCAGGGGACGAGCAGTACGTC. It specifies CASSPLLAGDEQYV.

The chain combines TRBV24-1 with TRBJ1-2; D may be TRBD1 (5 bases). The ends were cut back, 3 bases at V and 0 bases at J, with 7 bases in the middle. The CDR3 is 14 amino acids. Germline V gene sequence: CDR1 KGHDR, CDR2 SFDVKD. CDR3 residues: CATSDKQANYGYTF. CDR3 nucleotides: TGTGCCACCAGTGATAAACAGGCTAACTATGGCTACACCTTC.

The chain uses TRBV10-3 and TRBJ1-6; D not certain. This CDR3 is 13 amino acids long. Germline assignment: CDR1 ENHRY and CDR2 SYGVKD. Trimming took 2 bases from V and 11 from J, leaving 10 bases between them. CDR3 loop: CAISEEQRTPLHF. The CDR3 DNA sequence: TGTGCCATCAGTGAGGAACAGCGGACACCCCTCCACTTT.

This clonotype was recorded at least ten times. The chain uses TRBV12-3 or TRBV12-4 and TRBJ1-1, with 7 bases that match TRBD1. The CDR3 has 13 residues. J gave up 5 bases and V 2 bases, and 2 bases lay outside the gene matches. CDR3 residues: CASSLPGGTEAFF. The CDR3 nucleotides read TGTGCCAGCAGTTTACCAGGGGGGACTGAAGCTTTCTTT.

The V gene is TRBV7-9, the J gene TRBJ2-5, with D perhaps TRBD2 (5 bases). The CDR3 loop spans 15 amino acids. V was shortened by 4 bases and J by 2 bases, with 14 bases between the two germline ends. Germline CDR1 SEHNR, CDR2 FQNEAQ (reference sequence). The CDR3 region is CASSWSEGWQETQYF. Here the CDR3 DNA reads TGTGCCAGCAGCTGGAGCGAGGGCTGGCAAGAGACCCAGTACTTC.

The chain combines TRBV27 with TRBJ2-7, with 9 nucleotides matching TRBD1. Germline V gene sequence: CDR1 MNHEY, CDR2 SMNVEV (reference sequence). V gave up 4 bases and J gave up 1 base; unmatched junction bases: 11. There are 17 residues in the CDR3. The CDR3: CASSSIRTGVLSYEQYF. The CDR3 region has the DNA TGTGCCAGCAGTTCCATAAGGACAGGGGTGCTTTCCTACGAGCAGTACTTC.